What follows are 24 T cell receptor beta chains derived from one specimen sequenced in a study of T cells in Graves' hyperthyroidism and ophthalmopathy. TCR beta CDR3 regions were amplified from RNA transcripts. An initial round of RT-PCR targeting the TCR CDR3 relied on the HTBI primer set. TCRdb itself ran the multiplex PCR reads through MiXCR, one entry per CDR3 protein. The sample gives roughly 170,000 distinct CDR3 sequences, roughly 10% of which show up once; over 20% is in the top ten. Sequences were obtained from blood. These receptors came from a young woman with Graves' hyperthyroidism that later progressed to Graves' ophthalmopathy.

The CDR3, as DNA: TGCGCCAGCAGTGGGAACTCAGATACGCAGTATTTT. It yields the protein CASSGNSDTQYF. This chain links TRBV10-1 with TRBJ2-3; D ambiguous. The CDR3 runs 12 residues. Deletions cut 4 bases from V and 4 bases from J, with 6 bases between. CDR1 WNHNN and CDR2 SYGVQD come from the germline V gene (reference sequence).

The chain is built from TRBV24-1 and TRBJ2-5; D is perhaps TRBD1 (5 bases). Trimming removed 3 bases from V and 0 bases from J, with 10 bases in between. Germline V gives CDR1 KGHDR, CDR2 SFDVKD. The CDR3 runs to 15 residues. DNA for the CDR3: TGTGCCACCAGTGATCCACAGGCGTACCAAGAGACCCAGTACTTC. It encodes CATSDPQAYQETQYF.

The V call is TRBV20-1, the J call TRBJ2-1; possible D gene TRBD1, 5 bases. The CDR3 covers 17 residues. The germline gives CDR1 DFQATT, CDR2 SNEGSKA (reference sequence). V shed 2 bases and J shed 8 bases, with 25 bases lying between them. CDR3 amino acids: CSARPGQRTPPMDEQFF. In DNA form, the CDR3 reads TGCAGTGCTAGACCCGGCCAAAGGACACCGCCTATGGATGAGCAGTTCTTC.

The V and J genes are TRBV9 and TRBJ2-7, with D possibly called TRBD1 or TRBD2 (5 bases each). The CDR3 covers 15 residues. The V end lost 3 bases, the J end lost 5 bases, and 18 bases lay between the germline ends. Germline assignment: CDR1 SGDLS and CDR2 YYNGEE. The CDR3 bases are TGTGCCAGCAGCGCAGATGGGGGTTTTGTCGACGAGCAGTACTTC. Its protein product is CASSADGGFVDEQYF.

The J gene is TRBJ1-3, the V gene TRBV3-1; 8 nucleotides agree with TRBD1. Germline trimming cut 9 bases from V and 1 base from J; bases unmatched to any gene: 5. Germline assignment: CDR1 LGHDT and CDR2 YNNKEL (reference sequence). The CDR3 runs to 14 residues. CDR3 residues: CASETGGSGNTIYF. In nucleotides, the CDR3 is TGTGCCAGTGAAACAGGGGGTTCTGGAAACACCATATATTTT. The complete variable domain, with remaining parts taken from reference TRBV3-1 and TRBJ1-3, reads DTAVSQTPKYLVTQMGNDKSIKCEQNLGHDTMYWYKQDSKKFLKIMFSYNNKELIINETVPNRFSPKSPDKAHLNLHINSLELGDSAVYFCASETGGSGNTIYFGEGSWLTVV.

J is TRBJ2-6 and V is TRBV29-1; D is unresolved. The V end was cut by 5 bases, the J end by 1 base, with 12 bases between. CDR1 is SQVTM, CDR2 ANQGSEA, per germline. The CDR3 spans 15 residues. CDR3 residues: CSVLITLSGANVLTF. CDR3 nucleotides: TGCAGCGTTTTGATAACGTTGTCTGGGGCCAACGTCCTGACTTTC. The complete variable domain, with remaining parts taken from reference TRBV29-1 and TRBJ2-6, reads SAVISQKPSRDICQRGTSLTIQCQVDSQVTMMFWYRQQPGQSLTLIATANQGSEATYESGFVIDKFPISRPNLTFSTLTVSNMSPEDSSIYLCSVLITLSGANVLTFGAGSRLTVL.

This clonotype was seen many times. The rearrangement links TRBV20-1 to TRBJ2-5; D call uncertain. Germline lookup yields CDR1 DFQATT and CDR2 SNEGSKA (reference sequence). V was cut by 6 bases and J by 0 bases, with 17 bases left in between. The CDR3 has 15 amino acids. CDR3 loop: CSAESGFYNQETQYF. The CDR3 DNA is TGCAGTGCAGAATCAGGTTTCTACAACCAAGAGACCCAGTACTTC.

This clonotype was found many times. The gene calls are TRBV10-3 and TRBJ1-5; 9 bases line up with TRBD1. CDR3 length: 14 amino acids. Trimming at V came to 10 bases and at J to 5 bases, leaving 9 bases not matched to a gene. Germline CDR1 ENHRY, CDR2 SYGVKD. CDR3 sequence: CASDSGQGYQPQHF. The DNA for the CDR3 is TGTGCCAGCGACTCGGGACAGGGATATCAGCCCCAGCATTTT.

This clonotype was picked up many times. The V gene is TRBV2, the J gene TRBJ1-1, with D unclear. The CDR3 sequence is 15 residues long. Germline CDR1 and CDR2: SNHLY and FYNNEI. V was pared by 3 bases and J by 1 base, with 12 bases between. The CDR3 loop reads CASSDLAAENTEAFF. The CDR3 nucleotides are TGTGCCAGCAGTGATCTGGCAGCTGAGAACACTGAAGCTTTCTTT.

This clonotype was detected ten times or more. The chain links TRBV28 to TRBJ1-1, with a possible D match to TRBD1 (5 bases). CDR3 length equals 14 residues. With 7 bases removed from V and 1 base from J, the gap between germline ends came to 13 bases. Germline V gene sequence: CDR1 MDHEN, CDR2 SYDVKM. CDR3 in amino acids: CASKGVAANTEAFF. The CDR3 bases are TGTGCCAGCAAAGGGGTGGCGGCGAACACTGAAGCTTTCTTT. Drawing the rest from reference TRBV28 and TRBJ1-1, the complete variable domain is DVKVTQSSRYLVKRTGEKVFLECVQDMDHENMFWYRQDPGLGLRLIYFSYDVKMKEKGDIPEGYSVSREKKERFSLILESASTNQTSMYLCASKGVAANTEAFFGQGTRLTVV.

This clonotype was seen only a few times. V is TRBV27 and J is TRBJ2-2; 9 bases are shared with TRBD1. Germline V CDR1 and CDR2: MNHEY, SMNVEV (reference sequence). The CDR3 has 18 residues. The trim removed 4 bases at V and 6 bases at J, leaving 15 bases unmatched. The DNA of the CDR3 is TGTGCCAGCAGTTCCCTCTCGGCCGGGACAGGGATTTCCGGGGAGCTGTTTTTT. It yields the protein CASSSLSAGTGISGELFF.

The chain recombines TRBV25-1 with TRBJ2-3; TRBD2 aligns across 7 bases. CDR3 length equals 13 residues. Trimming took 11 bases from V and 2 from J; bases not matched to a gene: 7. CDR1 MGHDK and CDR2 SYGVNS come from the germline V gene. The CDR3 DNA is TGTGCCGCCCGGGAGGACGCCACAGATACGCAGTATTTT. It encodes CAAREDATDTQYF.

This clonotype turned up a few times. V is TRBV4-1 and J is TRBJ1-1; D is uncertain. Trimming removed 1 base at V and 6 bases at J, with 18 bases between. Germline V gene sequence: CDR1 MGHRA, CDR2 YSYEKL. This CDR3 comprises 16 residues. CDR3 residues: CASSQGILRVKAEAFF. DNA for the CDR3: TGCGCCAGCAGCCAAGGGATTCTGAGGGTAAAGGCTGAAGCTTTCTTT.

This clonotype occurred many times. The V gene is TRBV7-2, the J gene TRBJ1-3; D gene unclear. The CDR3 has 15 amino acids. V gave up 4 bases and J gave up 0 bases, with 10 bases separating them. The germline V gene encodes CDR1 SGHTA and CDR2 FQGNSA. The CDR3 protein is CASSSDGVSGNTIYF. The CDR3 nucleotides are TGTGCCAGCAGCTCAGACGGGGTCTCTGGAAACACCATATATTTT.

This rearrangement joins TRBV20-1 to TRBJ1-1, with TRBD1 identical over 10 bases. The CDR3 runs 16 residues. Germline CDR1 reads DFQATT; CDR2 reads SNEGSKA (reference sequence). Trimming took 3 bases from V and 6 from J; bases not matched to a gene: 13. The CDR3 DNA follows: TGCAGTGCTAGCCAATATACCGGGACAGGGGATCCTGAAGCTTTCTTT. Protein sequence: CSASQYTGTGDPEAFF.

This clonotype occurred many times. The chain is built from TRBV20-1 and TRBJ1-4, with D perhaps TRBD1 (5 bases). The length of the CDR3 is 16 residues. Germline CDR1 reads DFQATT; CDR2 reads SNEGSKA (reference sequence). V lost 5 bases to trimming and J lost 4 bases, with 20 bases between them. The CDR3 region has the DNA TGCAGTGCTCCGCAGGGACGCAATGTTAATAATGAAAAACTGTTTTTT. This codes for CSAPQGRNVNNEKLFF.

This clonotype was recorded at least ten times. The V call is TRBV25-1, the J call TRBJ1-5, with D unresolved. The CDR3 is 13 amino acids. The V gene lost 6 bases and the J gene lost 3 bases, with 9 bases spanning the gap. Germline V CDR1 and CDR2: MGHDK, SYGVNS. The CDR3 region has the DNA TGTGCCAGCAGCGAGCAGGACAATCAGCCCCAGCATTTT. Translating gives CASSEQDNQPQHF.

This clonotype was detected many times. One end of the junction varies from germline; a read error may be responsible. The chain joins TRBV2 to TRBJ2-2; D is ambiguous. The CDR3 totals 12 residues. Germline CDR1 and CDR2: SNHLY and FYNNEI. CDR3 DNA: TGTGCCCGCAGGTCGGAGACCGGGGAGCTGTTTTTT. Translating gives CARRSETGELFF. Filled out from reference TRBV2 and TRBJ2-2, the complete variable domain reads EPEVTQTPSHQVTQMGQEVILRCVPISNHLYFYWYRQILGQKVEFLVSFYNNEISEKSEIFDDQFSVERPDGSNFTLKIRSTKLEDSAMYFCARRSETGELFFGEGSRLTVL.

Ten or more counts support this clonotype. The genes are TRBV20-1 and TRBJ2-7; TRBD2 matches at 8 bases. CDR1 and CDR2 from the germline V gene are DFQATT and SNEGSKA (reference sequence). The J segment lost 4 bases and the V segment lost 2 bases, leaving 10 bases of the junction unmatched. The CDR3 is 15 amino acids. The CDR3 region has the DNA TGCAGTGCTAGACCCGGGGTTAGCGGGAAGTACGAGCAGTACTTC. Its translation: CSARPGVSGKYEQYF.

This clonotype showed up many times. The chain carries TRBV30 and TRBJ1-2; TRBD1 might be the D (6 bases). The CDR3 has 14 residues. The V end was cut by 3 bases, the J end by 1 base, with 12 bases between. CDR1 and CDR2 (germline): GTSNPN, SVGIG (reference sequence). The CDR3 DNA reads TGTGCCTGGAGCAGGACAGACTATAACTATGGCTACACCTTC. Its translation: CAWSRTDYNYGYTF.

This chain joins TRBV9 and TRBJ2-2; TRBD1 might be the D (6 bases). V was trimmed by 0 bases and J by 6 bases, leaving 12 bases between them. Germline CDR1 is SGDLS and CDR2 is YYNGEE. The CDR3 contains 15 residues. CDR3 amino acids: CASSVVRGIPGELFF. CDR3 nucleotides: TGTGCCAGCAGCGTAGTGAGGGGGATCCCCGGGGAGCTGTTTTTT.

This clonotype has at least ten counts. The V gene is TRBV18, the J gene TRBJ1-5; D might be TRBD1 (6 bases). V lost 1 base to trimming and J lost 3 bases, with 10 bases between them. CDR1 and CDR2 (germline): KGHSH, LQKENI. The CDR3 is 15 amino acids. This chain's CDR3 is CASSPRQGNNQPQHF. The DNA of the CDR3 is TGTGCCAGCTCACCACGGCAGGGGAACAATCAGCCCCAGCATTTT.

This clonotype was counted many times. V is TRBV27 and J is TRBJ1-2; D is uncertain. CDR3 length: 14 amino acids. V was shortened by 8 bases and J by 2 bases, with 15 bases between the two germline ends. From germline, CDR1 is MNHEY and CDR2 SMNVEV (reference sequence). CDR3 sequence: CASGSAGTNYGYTF. The CDR3 DNA sequence: TGTGCCAGCGGGTCCGCCGGCACAAACTATGGCTACACCTTC.

This clonotype was recorded a few times. The chain employs TRBV4-2 and TRBJ2-1; D call uncertain. V gave up 0 bases and J gave up 6 bases, with 9 bases separating them. There are 14 residues in the CDR3. Germline CDR1 and CDR2: LGHNA and YNFKEQ. The CDR3 sequence: CASSQDTRTNEQFF. CDR3 in DNA: TGTGCCAGCAGCCAAGATACCAGAACCAATGAGCAGTTCTTC.